Detailed here is one TCR beta chain. Profiled with immunoSEQ multiplex PCR; TCRdb holds only in-frame clones, not every one. In the table there are 120,000 or so clones, roughly 87% of which are singletons. The entry originates in a study of control samples from healthy donors and cancer patients. This receptor was identified in a man between 18 and 35 years old in good health. Sequences were obtained from blood.

The CDR3 spells CAISESGLRSTEAFF. The CDR3 DNA is TGTGCCATCAGTGAATCCGGCCTGAGGAGCACTGAAGCTTTCTTT. The chain employs TRBV10-3 and TRBJ1-1; D gene unclear. The CDR3 contains 15 residues. Between the trimmed V and J ends, which lost 3 bases and 4 bases, there was a span of 15 bases. Per the germline V gene, CDR1 is ENHRY and CDR2 is SYGVKD.